The entry that follows covers one T cell receptor beta chain sequence. The data are from a study of blood T cell repertoires in COVID-19. This CDR3 spans 15 amino acids. Deletions cut 7 bases from V and 1 base from J, with 14 bases between. CDR1 is MNHEY and CDR2 is SMNVEV in the germline V gene (reference sequence). Original processing methods: Cell counts per sample came from amplifying reference gene primers. Clones were sequenced by immunoSEQ multiplex PCR, and TCRdb holds only the in-frame ones, with some missing. V and J calls and clone size are given by that table; D and trimming were obtained from the DNA. The table shows about 46,000 clones, with 88% occurring only once.

The chain joins TRBV27 to TRBJ2-1, with D perhaps TRBD2 (6 bases). The sequence was obtained from a human donor with active COVID-19. The donor label of this sample is uncertain. The specimen was peripheral blood. In DNA form, the CDR3 reads TGTGCCAGCAAGGGGTATGGGGGGTCCTACAATGAGCAGTTCTTC. Its translation is CASKGYGGSYNEQFF.